The 2 T cell receptor beta chains below come from one sample, sequenced in a study of CD4 T cells in relation to SARS-CoV-2 and coronaviruses. These receptors have no identified antigens. Unexposed donor CD4+ T cells date from about 2010-2019, before the COVID-19 pandemic. CD4+ T cells were isolated from the cells after 10 days of culture. Sequencing was performed with immunoSEQ multiplex PCR; in TCRdb, only in-frame clones are kept and a portion is missing. The table lists about 25,000 clones, 70% to 80% of them singletons. Sequencing was performed on CD4+ T cells from PBMCs, cultured in vitro. Source of these receptors: a human donor in good health.

In nucleotides, the CDR3 is TGCGCCAGCAGCTTCGGTGAGGTGGGACTTGAAAAACTGTTTTTT. Its translation is CASSFGEVGLEKLFF. The V and J genes are TRBV5-1 and TRBJ1-4; a possible D gene is TRBD1 (5 bases). V shed 2 bases and J shed 7 bases, with 15 bases lying between them. The germline V gene encodes CDR1 SGHRS and CDR2 YFSETQ. The CDR3 runs to 15 residues.

The chain recombines TRBV12-3 or TRBV12-4 with TRBJ1-6, with 7 bases aligning to TRBD1. The CDR3 has 13 amino acids. J lost 11 bases, V lost 7 bases, and 8 bases had no gene match. CDR3 nucleotides: TGTGCCAGCACCACAGGGGAAGCCACACCCCTCCACTTT. Protein: CASTTGEATPLHF.